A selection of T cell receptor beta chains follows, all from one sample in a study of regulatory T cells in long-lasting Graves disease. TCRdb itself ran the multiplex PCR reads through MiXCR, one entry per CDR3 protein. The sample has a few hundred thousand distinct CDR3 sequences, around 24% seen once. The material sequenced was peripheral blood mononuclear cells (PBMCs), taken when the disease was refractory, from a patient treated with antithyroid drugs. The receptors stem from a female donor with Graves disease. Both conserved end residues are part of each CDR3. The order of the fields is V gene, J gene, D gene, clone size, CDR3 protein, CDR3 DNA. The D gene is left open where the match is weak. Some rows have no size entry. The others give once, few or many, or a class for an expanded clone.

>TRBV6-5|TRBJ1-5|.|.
CASSFEREQPQHF
TGTGCCAGCAGTTTCGAGAGGGAACAGCCCCAGCATTTT
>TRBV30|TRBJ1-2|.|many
CAWISGAEITF
TGTGCCTGGATCTCAGGAGCCGAGATCACCTTC
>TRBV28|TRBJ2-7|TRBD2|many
CASSLAGGLHEQYF
TGTGCCAGCAGTTTAGCGGGAGGTCTCCACGAGCAGTACTTC
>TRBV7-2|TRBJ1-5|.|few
CASSLGSGHNQPQHF
TGTGCCAGCAGCTTAGGGTCGGGGCATAATCAGCCCCAGCATTTT
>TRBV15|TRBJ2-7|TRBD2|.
CATSRGTSGSSEQYF
TGTGCCACCAGCAGGGGGACTAGCGGGAGCTCCGAGCAGTACTTC
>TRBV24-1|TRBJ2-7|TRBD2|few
CATSDPSGRSDEQYF
TGTGCCACCAGTGATCCTAGCGGGAGATCGGACGAGCAGTACTTC
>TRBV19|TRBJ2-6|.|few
CASSMGSSGANVLTF
TGTGCCAGTAGTATGGGTTCCTCTGGGGCCAACGTCCTGACTTTC
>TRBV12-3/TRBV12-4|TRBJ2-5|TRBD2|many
CASSFLTGGPETQYF
TGTGCCAGCAGTTTTTTGACGGGAGGGCCGGAGACCCAGTACTTC
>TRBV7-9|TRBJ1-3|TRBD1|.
CASSFSTGGISGNTIYF
TGTGCCAGCAGCTTTTCAACAGGGGGCATCTCTGGAAACACCATATATTTT
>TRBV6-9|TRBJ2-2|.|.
CASSYSRLTGEPFF
TGTGCCAGCAGTTACAGTCGACTCACCGGGGAGCCGTTTTTT
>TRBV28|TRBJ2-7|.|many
CASSLRGGPLYEQYF
TGTGCCAGCAGTTTAAGGGGTGGACCCCTGTACGAGCAGTACTTC
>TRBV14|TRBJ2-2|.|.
CASSHPFSADTGELFF
TGTGCCAGCAGCCACCCTTTTTCAGCGGACACCGGGGAGCTGTTTTTT
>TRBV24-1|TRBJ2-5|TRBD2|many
CATSESTSGRWETQYF
TGTGCCACCAGTGAATCGACTAGCGGGAGGTGGGAGACCCAGTACTTC
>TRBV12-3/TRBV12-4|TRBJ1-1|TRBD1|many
CASSRTGVLAEAFF
TGTGCCAGCAGTCGGACAGGTGTCCTCGCTGAAGCTTTCTTT
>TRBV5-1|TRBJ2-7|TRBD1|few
CASSYTGGASYEQYF
TGCGCCAGCAGCTACACAGGGGGCGCATCCTACGAGCAGTACTTC
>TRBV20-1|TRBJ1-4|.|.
CSAETYGGEKLFF
TGCAGTGCTGAGACTTACGGGGGAGAAAAACTGTTTTTT
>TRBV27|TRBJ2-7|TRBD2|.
CASSSPRTSGSYEQYF
TGTGCCAGCAGTTCTCCCCGGACTAGCGGAAGCTACGAGCAGTACTTC
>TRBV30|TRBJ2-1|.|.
CASSIFSYNEQFF
TGTGCCTCTAGCATCTTCTCCTACAATGAGCAGTTCTTC
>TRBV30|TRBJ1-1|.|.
CAWKVPGRPEAFF
TGTGCCTGGAAGGTACCAGGGCGGCCAGAAGCTTTCTTT
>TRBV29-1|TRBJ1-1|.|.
CSAPVGGHEAFF
TGCAGCGCCCCAGTGGGGGGCCATGAAGCTTTCTTT
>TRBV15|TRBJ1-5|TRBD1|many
CATSSGTGGASQPQHF
TGTGCCACCAGCAGTGGGACAGGGGGTGCGTCTCAGCCCCAGCATTTT
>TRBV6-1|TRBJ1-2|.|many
CASSPRAVGIYGYTF
TGTGCCAGCAGCCCCAGAGCCGTTGGTATTTATGGCTACACCTTC
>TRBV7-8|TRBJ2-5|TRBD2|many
CASSSGLARISQETQYF
TGTGCCAGCAGCTCCGGACTAGCGAGAATTTCCCAAGAGACCCAGTACTTC
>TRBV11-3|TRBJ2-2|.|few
CASSLPTGQGNTGELFF
TGTGCCAGCAGCTTACCAACGGGACAAGGGAACACCGGGGAGCTGTTTTTT
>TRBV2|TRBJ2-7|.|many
CASSEGERYEQYF
TGTGCCAGCAGTGAAGGGGAAAGATACGAGCAGTACTTC
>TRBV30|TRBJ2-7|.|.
CACRTPDISPYEQYF
TGTGCCTGCCGAACGCCAGACATATCCCCCTACGAGCAGTACTTC
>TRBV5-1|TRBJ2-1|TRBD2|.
CASSLQTSTYNEQFF
TGCGCCAGCAGCTTGCAGACTAGCACGTACAATGAGCAGTTCTTC
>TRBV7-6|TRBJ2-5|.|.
CASSLRVPVGYQETQYF
TGTGCCAGCAGCTTACGGGTCCCTGTGGGGTACCAAGAGACCCAGTACTTC
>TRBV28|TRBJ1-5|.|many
CASKPRAIERQPQHF
TGTGCCAGCAAACCTCGGGCCATTGAGAGGCAGCCCCAGCATTTT
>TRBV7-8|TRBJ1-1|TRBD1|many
CASSARQGALEAFF
TGTGCCAGCAGCGCTCGACAGGGGGCCTTAGAAGCTTTCTTT
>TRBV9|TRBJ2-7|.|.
CASSVEGTDNEQYF
TGTGCCAGCAGCGTAGAGGGGACGGACAACGAGCAGTACTTC
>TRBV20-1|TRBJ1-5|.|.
CSAREAYYSNQPQHF
TGCAGTGCTAGGGAGGCCTATTATAGCAATCAGCCCCAGCATTTT
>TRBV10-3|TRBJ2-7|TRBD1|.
CAISEGQGAYEQYF
TGTGCCATCAGTGAGGGACAGGGGGCCTACGAGCAGTACTTC
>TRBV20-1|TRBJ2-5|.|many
CSARDVTGRSETQYF
TGCAGTGCTAGAGATGTCACGGGGAGGTCAGAGACCCAGTACTTC
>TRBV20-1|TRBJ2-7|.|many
CSAYGRVREQYF
TGCAGTGCATACGGCAGGGTCCGGGAGCAGTACTTC
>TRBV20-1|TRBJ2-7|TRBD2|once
CSATGLAGGGEQYF
TGCAGTGCCACGGGACTAGCGGGGGGCGGGGAGCAGTACTTC
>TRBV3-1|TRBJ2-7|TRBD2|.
CASSQATSGSHEQYF
TGTGCCAGCAGCCAAGCGACTAGCGGGAGTCACGAGCAGTACTTC
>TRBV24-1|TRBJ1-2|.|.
CAKSTRGQRGAYGYTF
TGTGCCAAATCAACACGAGGACAGCGCGGGGCCTATGGCTACACCTTC
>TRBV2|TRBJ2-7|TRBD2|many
CASSEKMGLAYEQYF
TGTGCCAGCAGTGAAAAAATGGGACTAGCCTACGAGCAGTACTTC
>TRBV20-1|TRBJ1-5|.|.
CSASLPAGGLSNQPQHF
TGCAGTGCTAGTCTCCCGGCGGGGGGGTTAAGCAATCAGCCCCAGCATTTT
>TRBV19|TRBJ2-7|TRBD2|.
CASSSRVGLAKSSYEQYF
TGTGCCAGTAGTAGTAGGGTGGGACTAGCGAAGAGCTCCTACGAGCAGTACTTC
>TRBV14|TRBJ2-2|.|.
CASSQDLGLTGELFF
TGTGCCAGCAGCCAAGATCTAGGGTTGACCGGGGAGCTGTTTTTT
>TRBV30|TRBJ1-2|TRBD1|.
CAWTPGGVYGYTF
TGTGCCTGGACCCCAGGGGGGGTCTATGGCTACACCTTC
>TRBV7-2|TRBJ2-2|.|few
CASSLGPGGWSTGELFF
TGTGCCAGCAGCTTAGGCCCAGGCGGATGGAGCACCGGGGAGCTGTTTTTT
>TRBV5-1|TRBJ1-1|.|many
CASSLVSVSSEAFF
TGCGCCAGCAGCTTAGTTAGCGTGTCATCTGAAGCTTTCTTT
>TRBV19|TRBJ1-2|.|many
CASSIASETVVEGYTF
TGTGCCAGTAGTATAGCATCGGAGACCGTCGTAGAAGGCTACACCTTC
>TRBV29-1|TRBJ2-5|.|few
CSVVQGTETQYF
TGCAGCGTTGTCCAGGGAACAGAGACCCAGTACTTC
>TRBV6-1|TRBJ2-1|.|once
CASVQTGSITNEQFF
TGTGCCAGTGTGCAAACAGGGTCGATTACCAATGAGCAGTTCTTC
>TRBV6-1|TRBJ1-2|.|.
CASSSSFGAYGYTF
TGTGCCAGCAGCTCCTCCTTTGGAGCCTATGGCTACACCTTC
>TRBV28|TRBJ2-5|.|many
CASSSPGPQETQYF
TGTGCCAGCAGCTCGCCCGGCCCTCAAGAGACCCAGTACTTC